This T cell receptor (beta chain) originates from a study of T cells after yellow fever vaccination. The CDR3 covers 16 residues. V shed 5 bases and J shed 1 base, with 18 bases lying between them. Germline V gene lookup returns CDR1 KGHSH and CDR2 LQKENI. A single record per CDR3 protein comes from TCRdb applying MiXCR to the 5' RACE reads. The profile shows around 610,000 distinct CDR3 sequences, less than 15% of them singletons. The sequence came from a man under 40 who received the YFV17D yellow fever vaccine. The chain couples TRBV18 to TRBJ2-7, with a possible D match to TRBD2 (6 bases). Sample: PBMCs, taken on the day of the yellow fever booster vaccination. The CDR3 DNA reads as TGTGCCAGCTCATCGCCGGGGGTCGGGGTTTCCTACGAGCAGTACTTC. Protein: CASSSPGVGVSYEQYF.